A single T cell receptor (beta chain) is shown here with its context. The draw for each donor consisted of a single 2.5 ml blood sample. This CDR3 is 16 amino acids long. Germline-derived CDR1 and CDR2 are MNHEY and SMNVEV (reference sequence). The sample comes from a study of monozygotic twins with inflammatory bowel disease. Using eight separate reactions per sample, the authors generated cDNA. Amplification used two nested PCRs: 15 to 20 cycles, then roughly 9 cycles, on TCRalpha/TCRbeta cDNA. TCRdb reprocessed the 5' RACE reads, keeping one entry per CDR3 protein, no DNA. The ten most abundant clones cover 2.5% to 3% of a sample with a few hundred thousand distinct CDR3 sequences.

Material for sequencing was blood. The rearrangement uses TRBV27 and TRBJ1-6. This sequence originates from a human donor with ulcerative colitis or Crohn's disease, or a healthy co-twin of an affected twin (not recorded which). This chain's CDR3 is CASSSHGELSNSPLHF.